Sequencing of this T cell receptor beta chain was carried out in a study of blood T cells in healthy people across ages. On this clonotype itself: One junction end does not reproduce the germline sequence, and a read error may be involved.

There are 15 residues in the CDR3. Germline loops: CDR1 SQVTM, CDR2 ANQGSEA. Primers used in a second PCR of roughly 6 to 11 cycles were a sample-barcoded 5' primer and a J-beta primer mix. TCRdb analysed the 5' RACE reads with MiXCR anew, one entry per CDR3 protein. The sample consists of some 700,000 distinct CDR3 sequences, 43% of them appearing once. The chain links TRBV29-1 to TRBJ2-3, with 12 bases lining up with TRBD2. The source of this sequence is a woman in her fifties or sixties in good health. The sequencing input was blood. CDR3 residues: CSVDHLAGGTDTRYF. DNA for the CDR3: TGCAGCGTTGACCACCTAGCGGGAGGGACAGATACGCGGTATTTT.